This T cell receptor beta chain comes out of a study of blood T cell repertoires in COVID-19. Overall study context: Specimens from acute and convalescent COVID-19 originated in the United States, Italy and Spain. T cells, B-cell-depleted T cells, or PBMCs provided the cDNA or gDNA that served as material.

The J segment lost 8 bases and the V segment lost 2 bases, leaving 7 bases of the junction unmatched. Germline CDR1 and CDR2: SGHRS and YFSETQ. The CDR3 sequence is 15 residues long. As handled by the study authors: Reference gene primer amplification yielded estimated nucleated cell counts. Profiling relied on immunoSEQ multiplex PCR, and the TCRdb table lists in-frame clones only, not all of them. V and J calls and clone size follow that table, whereas D and trimming were derived from the DNA. The sample shows tens of thousands of clones, around 84% of them seen only once. The sequenced sample consisted of peripheral blood. This clonotype was sampled from a human donor in a cohort sampled during active COVID-19. V is TRBV5-1 and J is TRBJ1-4, with 9 bases aligning to TRBD1. CDR3 coding DNA: TGCGCCAGCAGCTTAGGGTCGGGACAGGGAGAAAAACTGTTTTTT. It is translated as CASSLGSGQGEKLFF.